What follows are 15 T cell receptor beta chains derived from one specimen sequenced in a study of blood T cells in healthy people across ages. A J-beta primer mix and a sample-barcoded 5' primer were used in a second PCR of about 6 to 12 cycles. From the 5' RACE reads, TCRdb called clonotypes with MiXCR, one entry per CDR3 protein. This table has around 900,000 distinct CDR3 sequences, about 51% appearing once. Sequenced input: blood. These receptors were taken from a woman aged 60-70 years in good health.

Details on this clonotype: One end of the junction is discordant with germline, which a read error may explain. V gene TRBV7-9 combines with J gene TRBJ2-1; D ambiguous. CDR3 length equals 13 residues. Germline V gives CDR1 SEHNR, CDR2 FQNEAQ (reference sequence). CDR3 sequence (DNA): TGCGCCAGCATCCAGAGCTCCTACAATGAGCAGTTCTTC. Its protein is CASIQSSYNEQFF.

This sequence joins TRBV7-8 and TRBJ2-4; no firm D call. The J call may be faulty, since TRBJ2-7 better matches the DNA end. Germline V gene lookup returns CDR1 SGHVS and CDR2 FQNEAQ. The CDR3 runs to 16 residues. DNA for the CDR3: TGTGCCAGCAGCTTAGTCGTAGGTGAGGTGACCTACGAGCAGTACTTC. The encoded protein is CASSLVVGEVTYEQYF.

This clonotype was detected only once. This rearrangement joins TRBV5-1 to TRBJ1-5; D might be TRBD1 (5 bases). The CDR3 length is 16 residues. Germline V gene lookup returns CDR1 SGHRS and CDR2 YFSETQ. Trimming took off 0 bases at V and 1 base at J, with 11 bases between the two ends. CDR3 protein: CASSLGLGASNQPQHF. CDR3 sequence (DNA): TGCGCCAGCAGCTTGGGCCTCGGGGCGAGCAATCAGCCCCAGCATTTT.

The count of this clonotype is one. The rearrangement uses TRBV24-1 and TRBJ1-5; TRBD1 aligns across 9 bases. The CDR3 covers 15 residues. The germline gives CDR1 KGHDR, CDR2 SFDVKD. Trimming removed 4 bases from V and 4 bases from J; junction bases left unmatched: 4. CDR3: CATSDPGQGNQPQHF. In nucleotides, the CDR3 is TGTGCCACCAGTGACCCCGGACAGGGGAATCAGCCCCAGCATTTT.

This clonotype was detected only a few times. This chain connects TRBV5-1 to TRBJ2-1; D tentatively fits TRBD1 or TRBD2 (5 bases each). The CDR3 contains 12 residues. The germline gives CDR1 SGHRS, CDR2 YFSETQ. Between the trimmed V and J ends, which lost 7 bases and 12 bases, there was a span of 17 bases. CDR3 nucleotides: TGCGCCAGCGACGTTGGGGGTGGCGGGCAGTTCTTC. It is translated as CASDVGGGGQFF.

The chain is built from TRBV20-1 and TRBJ2-1; 7 nucleotides line up with TRBD2. Trimming removed 2 bases from V and 3 bases from J; junction bases left unmatched: 4. The CDR3 contains 14 residues. Germline V gene sequence: CDR1 DFQATT, CDR2 SNEGSKA (reference sequence). The CDR3: CSARPAGDYNEQFF. In DNA form, the CDR3 reads TGCAGTGCTAGACCGGCGGGGGACTACAATGAGCAGTTCTTC.

The CDR3 sequence: CASSLTSGGYYEQYF. CDR3 DNA: TGTGCCAGCAGCTTAACAAGCGGGGGGTACTACGAGCAGTACTTC. The gene calls are TRBV7-2 and TRBJ2-7, with 9 bases that match TRBD2. The CDR3 spans 15 residues. The V and J ends lost 2 bases and 3 bases, in that order; junction bases with no gene match: 5. The germline gives CDR1 SGHTA, CDR2 FQGNSA.

Only a few counts were recorded for this clonotype. The chain uses TRBV29-1 and TRBJ1-5; D gene unclear. V was trimmed by 4 bases and J by 1 base, leaving 8 bases between them. CDR1 is SQVTM and CDR2 is ANQGSEA in the germline V gene. The CDR3 spans 13 residues. Here the CDR3 DNA reads TGCAGCGTTGCGCAGACGAGCAATCAGCCCCAGCATTTT. Translation gives CSVAQTSNQPQHF.

The chain links TRBV6-1 to TRBJ2-2; D ambiguous. V lost 1 base and J 4 bases, leaving 10 bases between the germline ends. The CDR3 runs 15 residues. Germline V lookup: CDR1 MNHNS, CDR2 SASEGT. For the CDR3, the DNA is TGTGCCAGCAGTGAAGACACACCCGGCACCGGGGAGCTGTTTTTT. It translates to CASSEDTPGTGELFF.

The chain employs TRBV12-3 or TRBV12-4 and TRBJ2-3; D unclear. The CDR3 length is 15 residues. V was pared by 2 bases and J by 1 base, with 10 bases between. Written as DNA, the CDR3 is TGTGCCAGCAGTTTAAAGGGCCGGGGCACAGATACGCAGTATTTT. Translating gives CASSLKGRGTDTQYF.

The V and J genes are TRBV30 and TRBJ2-5; TRBD2 matches at 7 bases. Looked up from germline, CDR1 is GTSNPN and CDR2 is SVGIG (reference sequence). The CDR3 loop spans 14 amino acids. The V gene end was trimmed by 3 bases and the J gene end by 5 bases; junction bases not matched to a gene: 9. The CDR3 nucleotides read TGTGCCTGGAGCAGAATGGGAGGGCGGGAGACCCAGTACTTC. Protein product: CAWSRMGGRETQYF.

The chain carries TRBV3-1 and TRBJ1-1, with TRBD1 matching 7 bases. The CDR3 is 16 amino acids. J lost 1 base, V lost 2 bases, and 7 bases had no gene match. Germline V gene data show CDR1 as LGHDT and CDR2 as YNNKEL (reference sequence). This CDR3 is CASSQNPGQRNTEAFF. In DNA form, the CDR3 reads TGTGCCAGCAGCCAAAACCCGGGACAGAGGAACACTGAAGCTTTCTTT. Combining the CDR3 with reference TRBV3-1 and TRBJ1-1 gives the whole variable domain DTAVSQTPKYLVTQMGNDKSIKCEQNLGHDTMYWYKQDSKKFLKIMFSYNNKELIINETVPNRFSPKSPDKAHLNLHINSLELGDSAVYFCASSQNPGQRNTEAFFGQGTRLTVV.

This clonotype occurred a few times. The rearrangement uses TRBV11-2 and TRBJ2-3; D unresolved. CDR3 length: 12 residues. V lost 5 bases and J 10 bases, leaving 13 bases between the germline ends. In germline, CDR1 is SGHAT, CDR2 FQNNGV. CDR3 coding DNA: TGTGCCAGCAGCCCATCAGATAGGGCGCAGTATTTT. This encodes CASSPSDRAQYF.

J is TRBJ2-3 and V is TRBV7-9; 7 bases map to TRBD2. Germline V gene lookup returns CDR1 SEHNR and CDR2 FQNEAQ (reference sequence). The CDR3 sequence is 15 residues long. V lost 6 bases, J lost 0 bases, and 6 bases stayed unmatched. The CDR3 loop reads CASRITSASTDTQYF. CDR3 in DNA: TGTGCCAGCAGGATTACTAGCGCGAGCACAGATACGCAGTATTTT.

The chain carries TRBV10-3 and TRBJ1-1; 11 positions agree with TRBD1. CDR1 and CDR2 from the germline V gene are ENHRY and SYGVKD. The J segment lost 1 base and the V segment lost 4 bases, leaving 5 bases of the junction unmatched. This CDR3 has 16 amino acids. Written as DNA, the CDR3 is TGTGCCATCAGTGCGTCGGGGACAGGGGGGAACACTGAAGCTTTCTTT. This sequence encodes CAISASGTGGNTEAFF.